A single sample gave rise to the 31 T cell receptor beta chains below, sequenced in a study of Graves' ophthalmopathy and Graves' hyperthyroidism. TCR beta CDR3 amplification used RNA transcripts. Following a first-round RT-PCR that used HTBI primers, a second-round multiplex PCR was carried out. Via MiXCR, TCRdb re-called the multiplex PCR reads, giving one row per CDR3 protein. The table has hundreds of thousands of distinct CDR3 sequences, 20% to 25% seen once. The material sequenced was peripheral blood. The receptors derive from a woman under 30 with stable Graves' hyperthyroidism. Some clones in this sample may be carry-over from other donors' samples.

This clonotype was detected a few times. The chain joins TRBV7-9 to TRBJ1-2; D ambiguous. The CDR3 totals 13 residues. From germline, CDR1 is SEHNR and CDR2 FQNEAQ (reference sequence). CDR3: CATTRGPNYGYTF. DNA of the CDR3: TGTGCTACCACCCGTGGACCCAACTATGGCTACACCTTC.

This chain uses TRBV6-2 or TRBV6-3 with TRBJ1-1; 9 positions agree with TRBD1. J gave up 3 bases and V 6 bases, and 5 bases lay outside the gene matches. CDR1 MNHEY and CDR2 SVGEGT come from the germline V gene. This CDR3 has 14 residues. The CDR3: CASRGQGWYTEAFF. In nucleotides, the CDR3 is TGTGCCAGCAGAGGACAGGGGTGGTACACTGAAGCTTTCTTT.

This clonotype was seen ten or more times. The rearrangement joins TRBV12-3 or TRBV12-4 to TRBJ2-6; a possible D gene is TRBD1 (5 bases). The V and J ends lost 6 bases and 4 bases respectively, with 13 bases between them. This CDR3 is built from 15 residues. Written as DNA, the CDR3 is TGTGCCAGCAGGTCAACAGGAGTCGGGGCCAACGTCCTGACTTTC. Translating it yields CASRSTGVGANVLTF.

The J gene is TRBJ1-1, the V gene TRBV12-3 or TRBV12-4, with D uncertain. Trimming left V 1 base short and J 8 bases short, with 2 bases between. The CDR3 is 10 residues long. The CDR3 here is CASSLVEAFF. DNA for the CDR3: TGTGCCAGCAGTTTAGTCGAAGCTTTCTTT.

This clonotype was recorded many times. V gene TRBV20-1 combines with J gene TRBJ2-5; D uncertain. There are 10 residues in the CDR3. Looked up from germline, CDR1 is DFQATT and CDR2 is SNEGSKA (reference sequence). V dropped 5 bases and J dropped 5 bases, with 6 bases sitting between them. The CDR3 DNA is TGCAGTGCTCATAGGGAGACCCAGTACTTC. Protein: CSAHRETQYF.

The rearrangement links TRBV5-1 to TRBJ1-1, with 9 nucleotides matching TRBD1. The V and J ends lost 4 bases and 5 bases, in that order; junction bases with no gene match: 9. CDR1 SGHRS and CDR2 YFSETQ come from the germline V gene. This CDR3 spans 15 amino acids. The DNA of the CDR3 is TGCGCCAGCAGCGGTTTGACAGGGGGAATGACTGAAGCTTTCTTT. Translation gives CASSGLTGGMTEAFF.

The CDR3 sequence: CASSPGHSISGNTIYF. As DNA, the CDR3 is TGTGCCAGCAGCCCCGGGCACTCAATCTCCGGAAACACCATATATTTT. This chain links TRBV6-1 with TRBJ1-3; no definite D call. Germline CDR1 reads MNHNS; CDR2 reads SASEGT. The CDR3 is 16 amino acids. V was clipped by 6 bases and J by 4 bases, with 19 bases between them.

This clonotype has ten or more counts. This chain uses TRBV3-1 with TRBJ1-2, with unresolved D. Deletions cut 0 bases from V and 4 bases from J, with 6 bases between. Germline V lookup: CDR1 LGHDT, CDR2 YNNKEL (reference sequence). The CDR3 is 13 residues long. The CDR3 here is CASSQDPAYGYTF. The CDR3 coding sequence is TGTGCCAGCAGCCAAGATCCAGCCTATGGCTACACCTTC.

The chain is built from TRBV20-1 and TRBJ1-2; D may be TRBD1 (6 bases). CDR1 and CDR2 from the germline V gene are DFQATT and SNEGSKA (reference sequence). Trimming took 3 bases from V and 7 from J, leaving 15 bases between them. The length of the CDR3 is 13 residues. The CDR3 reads CSARAGHVFGYTF. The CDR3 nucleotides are TGCAGTGCTAGGGCGGGACATGTATTTGGCTACACCTTC.

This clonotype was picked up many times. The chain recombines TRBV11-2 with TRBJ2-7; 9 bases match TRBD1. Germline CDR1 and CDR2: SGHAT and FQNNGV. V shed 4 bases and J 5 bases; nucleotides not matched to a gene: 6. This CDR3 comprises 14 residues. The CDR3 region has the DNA TGTGCCAGCAGCTCGAGGACAGGGGTGCACGAGCAGTACTTC. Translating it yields CASSSRTGVHEQYF.

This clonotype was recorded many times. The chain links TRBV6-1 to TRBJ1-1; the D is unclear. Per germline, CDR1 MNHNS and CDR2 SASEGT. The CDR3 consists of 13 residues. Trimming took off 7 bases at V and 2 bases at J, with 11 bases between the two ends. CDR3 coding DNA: TGTGCCAGCATCAACAGATATAACACTGAAGCTTTCTTT. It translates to CASINRYNTEAFF.

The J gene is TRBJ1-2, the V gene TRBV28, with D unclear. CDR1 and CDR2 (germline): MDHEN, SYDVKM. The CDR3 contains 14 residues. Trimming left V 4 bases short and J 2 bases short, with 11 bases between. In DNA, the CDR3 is TGTGCCAGCAGTTCCCGTGACCGCAACTATGGCTACACCTTC. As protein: CASSSRDRNYGYTF.

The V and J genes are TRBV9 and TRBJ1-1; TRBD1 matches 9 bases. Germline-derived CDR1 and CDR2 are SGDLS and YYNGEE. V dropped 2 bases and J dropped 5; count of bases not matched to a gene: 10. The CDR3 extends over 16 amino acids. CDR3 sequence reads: CASSVGTGNARTEAFF. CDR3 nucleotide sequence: TGTGCCAGCAGCGTCGGGACAGGGAATGCCCGTACTGAAGCTTTCTTT.

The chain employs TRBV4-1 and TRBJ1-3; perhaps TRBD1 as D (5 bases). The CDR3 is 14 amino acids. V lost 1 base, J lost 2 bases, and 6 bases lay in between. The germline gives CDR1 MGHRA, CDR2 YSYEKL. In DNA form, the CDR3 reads TGCGCCAGCAGCCAAGCAGGGCCTGGAAACACCATATATTTT. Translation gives CASSQAGPGNTIYF.

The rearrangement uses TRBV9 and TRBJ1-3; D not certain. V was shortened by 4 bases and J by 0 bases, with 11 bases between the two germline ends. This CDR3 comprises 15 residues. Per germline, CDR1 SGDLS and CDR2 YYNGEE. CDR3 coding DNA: TGTGCCAGCAGCTACGGACTAAACTCTGGAAACACCATATATTTT. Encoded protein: CASSYGLNSGNTIYF.

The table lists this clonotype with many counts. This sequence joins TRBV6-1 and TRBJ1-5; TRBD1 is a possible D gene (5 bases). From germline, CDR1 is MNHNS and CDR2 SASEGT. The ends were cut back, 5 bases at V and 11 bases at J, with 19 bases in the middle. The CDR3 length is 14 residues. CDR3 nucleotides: TGTGCCAGCAGTCAACGGGACGGACTCAGGGCCCAGCATTTT. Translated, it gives CASSQRDGLRAQHF.

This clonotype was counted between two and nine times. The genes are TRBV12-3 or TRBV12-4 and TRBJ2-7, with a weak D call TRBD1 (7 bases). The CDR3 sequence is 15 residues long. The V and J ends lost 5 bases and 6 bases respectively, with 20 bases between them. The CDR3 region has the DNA TGTGCCAGCAGTACATCTCAGGGGGGCAGCGGCGAGCAGTACTTC. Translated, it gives CASSTSQGGSGEQYF.

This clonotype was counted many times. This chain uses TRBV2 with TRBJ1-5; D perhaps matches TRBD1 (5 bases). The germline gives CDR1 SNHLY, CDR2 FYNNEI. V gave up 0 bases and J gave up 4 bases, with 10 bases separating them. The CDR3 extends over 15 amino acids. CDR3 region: CASSEASRANQPQHF. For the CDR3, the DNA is TGTGCCAGCAGTGAAGCGAGCAGGGCTAATCAGCCCCAGCATTTT.

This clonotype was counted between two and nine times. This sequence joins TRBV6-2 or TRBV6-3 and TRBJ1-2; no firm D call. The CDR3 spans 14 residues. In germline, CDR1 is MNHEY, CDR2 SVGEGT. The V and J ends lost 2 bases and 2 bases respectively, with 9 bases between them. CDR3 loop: CASSYPKANYGYTF. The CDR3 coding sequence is TGTGCCAGCAGTTACCCAAAGGCCAACTATGGCTACACCTTC.

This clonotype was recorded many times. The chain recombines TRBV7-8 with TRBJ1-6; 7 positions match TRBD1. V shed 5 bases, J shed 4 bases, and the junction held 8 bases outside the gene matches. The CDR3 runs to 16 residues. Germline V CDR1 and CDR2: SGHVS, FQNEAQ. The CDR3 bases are TGTGCCAGCAGCCCAGGGACAGCCGCTTATAATTCACCCCTCCACTTT. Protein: CASSPGTAAYNSPLHF.

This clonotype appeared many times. CDR3 region: CASRTRDRAAREFYEQYF. The CDR3 nucleotides are TGTGCCAGCAGAACCCGGGACAGGGCCGCGCGGGAGTTCTACGAGCAGTACTTC. V usage is TRBV28 and J usage is TRBJ2-7; 9 nucleotides match TRBD1. Losses at the gene ends were 6 bases for V and 3 bases for J; bases not matched to a gene: 18. CDR3 length equals 18 residues. CDR1 and CDR2 (germline): MDHEN, SYDVKM.

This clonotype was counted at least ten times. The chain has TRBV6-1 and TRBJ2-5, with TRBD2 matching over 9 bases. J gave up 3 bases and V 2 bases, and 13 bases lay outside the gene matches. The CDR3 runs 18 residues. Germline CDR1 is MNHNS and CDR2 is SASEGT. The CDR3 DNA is TGTGCCAGCAGTGAATTCGCGGCTAGCGGGGCCTCTGAAGAGACCCAGTACTTC. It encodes CASSEFAASGASEETQYF.

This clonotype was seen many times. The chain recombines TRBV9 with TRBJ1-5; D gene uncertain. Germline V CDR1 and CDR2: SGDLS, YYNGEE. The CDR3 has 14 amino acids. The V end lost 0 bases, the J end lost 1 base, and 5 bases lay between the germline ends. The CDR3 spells CASSVGQSNQPQHF. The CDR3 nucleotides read TGTGCCAGCAGCGTAGGGCAGAGCAATCAGCCCCAGCATTTT. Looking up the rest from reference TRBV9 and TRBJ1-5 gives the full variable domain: DSGVTQTPKHLITATGQRVTLRCSPRSGDLSVYWYQQSLDQGLQFLIQYYNGEERAKGNILERFSAQQFPDLHSELNLSSLELGDSALYFCASSVGQSNQPQHFGDGTRLSIL.

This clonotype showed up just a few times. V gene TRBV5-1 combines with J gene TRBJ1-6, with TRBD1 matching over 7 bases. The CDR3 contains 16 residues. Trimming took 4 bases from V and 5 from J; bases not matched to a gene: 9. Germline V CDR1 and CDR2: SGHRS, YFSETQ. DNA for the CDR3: TGCGCCAGCAGCCTGGTCGGACAGGCCGATAATTCACCCCTCCACTTT. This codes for CASSLVGQADNSPLHF.

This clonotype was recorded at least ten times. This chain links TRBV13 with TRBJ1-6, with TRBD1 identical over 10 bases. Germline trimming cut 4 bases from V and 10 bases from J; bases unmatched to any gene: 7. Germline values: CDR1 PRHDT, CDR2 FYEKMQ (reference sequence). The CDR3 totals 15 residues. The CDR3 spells CASSSRDRGNSPLHF. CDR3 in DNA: TGTGCCAGCAGCTCCCGGGACAGGGGAAACTCACCCCTCCACTTT.

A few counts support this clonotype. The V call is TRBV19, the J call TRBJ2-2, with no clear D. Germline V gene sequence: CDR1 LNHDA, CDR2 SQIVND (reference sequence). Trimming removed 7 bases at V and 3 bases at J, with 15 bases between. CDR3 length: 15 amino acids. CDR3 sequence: CASISVFGYTGELFF. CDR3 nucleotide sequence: TGTGCCAGTATTTCGGTATTCGGATACACCGGGGAGCTGTTTTTT.

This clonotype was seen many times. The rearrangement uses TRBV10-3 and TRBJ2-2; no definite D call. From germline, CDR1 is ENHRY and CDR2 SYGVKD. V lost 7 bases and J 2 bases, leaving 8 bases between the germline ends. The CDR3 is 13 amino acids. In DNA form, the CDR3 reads TGTGCCATCAAAGAATACAACACCGGGGAGCTGTTTTTT. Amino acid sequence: CAIKEYNTGELFF.

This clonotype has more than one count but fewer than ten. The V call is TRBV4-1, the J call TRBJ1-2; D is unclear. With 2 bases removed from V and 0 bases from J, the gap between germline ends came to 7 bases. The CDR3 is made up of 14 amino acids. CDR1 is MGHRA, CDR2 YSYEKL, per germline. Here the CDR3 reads CASSQPRANYGYTF. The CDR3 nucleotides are TGCGCCAGCAGCCAACCGAGAGCTAACTATGGCTACACCTTC.

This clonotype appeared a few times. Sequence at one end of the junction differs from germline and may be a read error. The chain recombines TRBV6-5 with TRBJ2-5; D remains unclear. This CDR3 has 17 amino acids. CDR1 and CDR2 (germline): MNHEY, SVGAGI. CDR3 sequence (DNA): TGTGCCAGCAGTTATTCTGTAGACGTTGCGGTCCAAGAGACCAAGTACTTC. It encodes CASSYSVDVAVQETKYF.

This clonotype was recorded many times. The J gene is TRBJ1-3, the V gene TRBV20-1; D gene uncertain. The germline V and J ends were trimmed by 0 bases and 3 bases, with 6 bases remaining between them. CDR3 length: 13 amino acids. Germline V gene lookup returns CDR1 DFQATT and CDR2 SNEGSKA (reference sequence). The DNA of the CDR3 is TGCAGTGCTAGAGATGGCGGTGGAAACACCATATATTTT. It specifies CSARDGGGNTIYF.

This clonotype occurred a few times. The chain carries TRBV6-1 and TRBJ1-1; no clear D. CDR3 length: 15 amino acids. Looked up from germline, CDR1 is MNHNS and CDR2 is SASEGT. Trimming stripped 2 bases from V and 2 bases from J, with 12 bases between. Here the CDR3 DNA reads TGTGCCAGCAGTGAATACCTTTACAGCAACACTGAAGCTTTCTTT. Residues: CASSEYLYSNTEAFF.